The entry that follows covers one TCR beta chain sequence. This sample is drawn from a study of blood T cell repertoires in COVID-19. The wider study: Researchers got acute and convalescent COVID-19 samples from the United States, Italy and Spain. Nucleic acid was either cDNA or gDNA, and it came from T cells, B-cell-depleted T cells, or PBMCs.

Trimming took 1 base from V and 3 from J, leaving 7 bases between them. This CDR3 region has 13 residues. Germline lookup yields CDR1 SGHVS and CDR2 FNYEAQ. In the study's own analysis: Using reference gene primer amplification, nucleated cell counts were estimated. The data were produced by immunoSEQ multiplex PCR, yet TCRdb's version contains in-frame clones alone and is incomplete. That table furnishes V, J and clone size, whereas the DNA furnished D and trimming. Here the sample spans about 200,000 clones, 80% being singletons. The sequenced material came from peripheral blood. The chain couples TRBV7-6 to TRBJ2-7; TRBD2 might be the D (6 bases). The clonotype comes from a human donor in a cohort sampled during active COVID-19. CDR3 coding DNA: TGTGCCAGCAGCTTAGGACTAGGCTACGAGCAGTACTTC. Protein sequence: CASSLGLGYEQYF.